This T cell receptor beta chain was captured by sequencing in a study of T cells in Graves' hyperthyroidism and ophthalmopathy. Study overall: Peripheral blood was obtained at initial diagnosis, preceding any treatment.

Trimming removed 7 bases from V and 12 bases from J; junction bases left unmatched: 15. The CDR3 sequence is 14 residues long. Germline CDR1 is SNHLY and CDR2 is FYNNEI. Amplification yielded TCR beta CDR3 regions, with RNA transcripts as the source. The primer set for the first-round RT-PCR of the TCR CDR3 was HTBI. TCRdb re-derived calls from the multiplex PCR reads in MiXCR, one entry per CDR3 protein. The sample shows approximately 380,000 distinct CDR3 sequences, approximately 17% of them seen only once. At least ten counts were recorded for this clonotype. The sample consisted of blood. The gene calls are TRBV2 and TRBJ1-2, with 9 bases fitting TRBD1. The sequence derives from a man aged 18 to 35 with Graves' ophthalmopathy. The CDR3 nucleotides are TGTGCCAGCACCGAATCGGTACAGGGGGCGATAAACACCTTC. This gives the protein CASTESVQGAINTF.